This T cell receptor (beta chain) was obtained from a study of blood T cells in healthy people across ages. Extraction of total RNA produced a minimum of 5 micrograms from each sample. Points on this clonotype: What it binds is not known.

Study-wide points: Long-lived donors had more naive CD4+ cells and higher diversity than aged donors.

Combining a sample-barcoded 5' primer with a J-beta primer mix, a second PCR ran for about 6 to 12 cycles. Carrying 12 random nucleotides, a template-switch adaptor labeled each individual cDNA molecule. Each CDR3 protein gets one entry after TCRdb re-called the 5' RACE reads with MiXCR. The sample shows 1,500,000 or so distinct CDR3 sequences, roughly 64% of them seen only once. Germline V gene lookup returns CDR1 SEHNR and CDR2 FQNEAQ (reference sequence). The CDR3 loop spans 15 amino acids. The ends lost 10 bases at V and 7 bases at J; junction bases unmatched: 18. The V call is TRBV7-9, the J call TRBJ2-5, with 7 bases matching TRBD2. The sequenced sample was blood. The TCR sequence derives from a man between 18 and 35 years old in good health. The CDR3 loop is CATKRSGATRATQYF. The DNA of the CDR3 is TGTGCCACCAAGAGGAGCGGGGCGACAAGAGCGACCCAGTACTTC.